The 9 T cell receptor beta chains reported below all come from one sample, sequenced in a study of T cell repertoires in cytomegalovirus infection. TCRdb redid the calling of the reads with MiXCR, one entry per CDR3 protein. The sample shows about 830,000 distinct CDR3 sequences, about 33% of them seen only once. Antigens for these TCRs are unknown. The source was cultured CD8+ T cells from PBMCs, collected from culture after CMV antigen stimulation. The receptors come from a human donor in good health (CMV status not recorded). Some clones in this sample may be carry-over from other donors' samples.

This clonotype was seen a few times. J is TRBJ2-5 and V is TRBV12-3 or TRBV12-4; 7 bases align to TRBD2. With 5 bases clipped from V and 1 base from J, the junction kept 10 bases outside the gene matches. The CDR3 length is 16 residues. The CDR3 region is CASSPPGGLRQETQYF. Here the CDR3 DNA reads TGTGCCAGCAGTCCTCCGGGGGGACTCCGCCAAGAGACCCAGTACTTC.

J is TRBJ2-3 and V is TRBV4-1; 9 bases are shared with TRBD2. This CDR3 has 17 residues. V shed 0 bases, J shed 5 bases, and the junction held 9 bases outside the gene matches. Germline V gene sequence: CDR1 MGHRA, CDR2 YSYEKL. DNA for the CDR3: TGCGCCAGCAGCCAAGATGTGGCGGGGGGGCCGAAAGATACGCAGTATTTT. Translating it yields CASSQDVAGGPKDTQYF.

Many counts were recorded for this clonotype. The chain combines TRBV12-3 or TRBV12-4 with TRBJ1-3, with D hard to call. Trimming left V 8 bases short and J 8 bases short, with 22 bases between. The CDR3 runs to 15 residues. DNA for the CDR3: TGTGCCAGCTCGGAGGCGGACCAAGCGGAAGACACCATATATTTT. As protein: CASSEADQAEDTIYF.

The chain combines TRBV27 with TRBJ2-2, with D possibly TRBD2 on 6 matching bases. The germline V gene encodes CDR1 MNHEY and CDR2 SMNVEV (reference sequence). Trimming removed 7 bases at V and 6 bases at J, with 12 bases between. This CDR3 contains 13 residues. DNA for the CDR3: TGTGCCAGCACCCAGGGAGGTTCCGGGGAGCTGTTTTTT. It specifies CASTQGGSGELFF.

This sequence joins TRBV27 and TRBJ1-2; TRBD1 aligns across 8 bases. V lost 6 bases, J lost 5 bases, and 8 bases stayed unmatched. The CDR3 totals 14 residues. Germline V gives CDR1 MNHEY, CDR2 SMNVEV (reference sequence). The CDR3 protein is CASSRGTGFYGYTF. CDR3 sequence (DNA): TGTGCCAGCAGCAGAGGGACAGGATTTTATGGCTACACCTTC.

This clonotype was found many times. V usage is TRBV12-3 or TRBV12-4 and J usage is TRBJ1-1; 7 nucleotides line up with TRBD1. The CDR3 covers 14 residues. With V trimmed by 5 bases and J by 3 bases, 6 bases remained unmatched. The CDR3 DNA follows: TGTGCCAGCAGTCCCTTCGACAGGGACACTGAAGCTTTCTTT. As protein: CASSPFDRDTEAFF.

The V and J genes are TRBV7-8 and TRBJ2-1; D call uncertain. Germline CDR1 reads SGHVS; CDR2 reads FQNEAQ. Trimming shortened V by 5 bases and J by 13 bases, and 6 bases separated the two germline ends. The CDR3 sequence is 9 residues long. CDR3 in DNA: TGTGCCAGCAGCAAAAGTCAGTTCTTC. This codes for CASSKSQFF.

This chain links TRBV13 with TRBJ2-3, with TRBD2 identical over 10 bases. CDR1 and CDR2 (germline): PRHDT, FYEKMQ (reference sequence). V trimming: 5 bases; J trimming: 4 bases; junction bases outside the gene matches: 6. The CDR3 consists of 15 residues. This chain's CDR3 is CASSPPGLASDTQYF. Written as DNA, the CDR3 is TGTGCCAGCAGCCCACCGGGACTAGCGTCAGATACGCAGTATTTT.

The chain recombines TRBV6-1 with TRBJ1-4; 7 nucleotides line up with TRBD1. Per the germline V gene, CDR1 is MNHNS and CDR2 is SASEGT. The CDR3 is 13 amino acids. V lost 6 bases, J lost 7 bases, and 5 bases stayed unmatched. The CDR3 DNA follows: TGTGCCAGCAGATTACAGGGGAGTGAAAAACTGTTTTTT. Translating gives CASRLQGSEKLFF.